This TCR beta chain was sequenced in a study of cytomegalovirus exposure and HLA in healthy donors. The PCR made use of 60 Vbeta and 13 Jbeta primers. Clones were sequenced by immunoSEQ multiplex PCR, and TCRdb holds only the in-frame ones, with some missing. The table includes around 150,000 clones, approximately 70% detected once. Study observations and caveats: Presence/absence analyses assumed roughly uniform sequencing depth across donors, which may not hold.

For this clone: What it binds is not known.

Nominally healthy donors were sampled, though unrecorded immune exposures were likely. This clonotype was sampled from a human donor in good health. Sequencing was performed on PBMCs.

CDR3 nucleotides: TGTGCCAGCAGCCCAAAACGGACTAGCGGAGAGCTCCAAGAGACCCAGTACTTC. As protein: CASSPKRTSGELQETQYF. The chain combines TRBV7-9 with TRBJ2-5; 10 nucleotides line up with TRBD2. The germline CDR1 and CDR2 sequences are SEHNR and FQNEAQ (reference sequence). V was clipped by 5 bases and J by 1 base; unmatched bases: 13. CDR3 length: 18 residues.